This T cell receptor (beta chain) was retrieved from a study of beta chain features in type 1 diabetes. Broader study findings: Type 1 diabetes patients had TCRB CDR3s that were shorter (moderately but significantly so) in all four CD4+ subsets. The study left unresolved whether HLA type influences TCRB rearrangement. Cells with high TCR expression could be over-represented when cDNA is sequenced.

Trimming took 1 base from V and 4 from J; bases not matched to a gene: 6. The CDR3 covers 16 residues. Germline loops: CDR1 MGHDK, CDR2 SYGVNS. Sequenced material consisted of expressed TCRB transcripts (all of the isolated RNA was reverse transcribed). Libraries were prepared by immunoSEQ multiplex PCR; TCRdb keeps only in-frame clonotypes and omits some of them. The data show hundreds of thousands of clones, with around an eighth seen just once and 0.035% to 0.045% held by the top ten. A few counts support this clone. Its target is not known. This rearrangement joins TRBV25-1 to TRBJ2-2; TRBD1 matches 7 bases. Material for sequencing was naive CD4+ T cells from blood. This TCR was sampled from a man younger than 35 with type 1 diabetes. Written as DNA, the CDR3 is TGTGCCAGCAGTGAATTCGTAGGGGGCCCCACCGGGGAGCTGTTTTTT. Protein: CASSEFVGGPTGELFF.